Below are 5 T cell receptor beta chains sequenced from a single sample in a study of control samples from healthy donors and cancer patients. Generated by immunoSEQ multiplex PCR, the TCRdb table keeps only in-frame clones and is missing some. The sample holds around 42,000 clones, approximately 94% seen once. The specimen was blood. These receptors were collected from a man aged 55 to 70 in good health.

This sequence joins TRBV6-5 and TRBJ1-5; D ambiguous. The CDR3 length is 13 residues. CDR1 and CDR2 from the germline V gene are MNHEY and SVGAGI. Trimming took 4 bases from V and 1 from J, leaving 5 bases between them. The CDR3 here is CASSSRSNQPQHF. The DNA for the CDR3 is TGTGCCAGCAGTTCCAGAAGCAATCAGCCCCAGCATTTT.

This clone was seen once. J is TRBJ2-3 and V is TRBV3-1 (or the pseudogene TRBV3-2); D is unclear. The V and J ends lost 3 bases and 4 bases respectively, with 11 bases between them. CDR3 length: 14 amino acids. CDR1 LGHDT and CDR2 YNNKEL come from the germline V gene (reference sequence). CDR3 DNA: TGTGCCAGCAGCCAGGTCGGACCGTCAGATACGCAGTATTTT. Amino acid sequence: CASSQVGPSDTQYF.

The chain couples TRBV12-5 to TRBJ2-3; TRBD2 matches 12 bases. The CDR3 runs to 16 residues. V shed 3 bases and J 6 bases; nucleotides not matched to a gene: 7. Germline lookup yields CDR1 LGHNT and CDR2 FRNRAP. CDR3 sequence reads: CASGFWTSGKVDTQYF. The DNA for the CDR3 is TGTGCTAGTGGTTTCTGGACTAGCGGGAAAGTGGATACGCAGTATTTT.

This rearrangement joins TRBV9 to TRBJ1-4; 7 positions agree with TRBD1. The germline V gene encodes CDR1 SGDLS and CDR2 YYNGEE. The CDR3 sequence is 16 residues long. V shed 2 bases, J shed 4 bases, and the junction held 8 bases outside the gene matches. The CDR3 nucleotides read TGTGCCAGCAGCGTCGCCGGCGGGACAGTTAATGAAAAACTGTTTTTT. Amino acid sequence: CASSVAGGTVNEKLFF.

The chain recombines TRBV9 with TRBJ2-7, with unresolved D. Germline V gene sequence: CDR1 SGDLS, CDR2 YYNGEE. This CDR3 has 17 residues. V lost 4 bases, J lost 4 bases, and 24 bases lay in between. CDR3 nucleotide sequence: TGTGCCAGCAGCCCCGCCTTAAGCGCCCAACTCCATTACGAGCAGTACTTC. Amino acid sequence: CASSPALSAQLHYEQYF.